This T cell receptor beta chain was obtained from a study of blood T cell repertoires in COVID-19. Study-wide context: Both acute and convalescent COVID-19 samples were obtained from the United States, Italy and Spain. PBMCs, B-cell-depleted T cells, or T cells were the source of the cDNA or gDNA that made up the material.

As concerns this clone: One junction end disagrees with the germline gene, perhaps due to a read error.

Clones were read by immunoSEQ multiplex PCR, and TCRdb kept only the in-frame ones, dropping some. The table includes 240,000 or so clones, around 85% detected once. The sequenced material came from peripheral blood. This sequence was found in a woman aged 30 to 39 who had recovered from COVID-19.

CDR3 sequence reads: CASSQYYSERGLYNEQFF. In DNA, the CDR3 is TGTGCCAGCAGCCAGTACTACTCGGAGCGGGGGCTCTACAATGAACAGTTCTTC. The chain employs TRBV14 and TRBJ2-1, with 8 bases fitting TRBD2. This CDR3 region has 18 residues. The V gene's germline CDR1 is SGHDN and CDR2 FVKESK.